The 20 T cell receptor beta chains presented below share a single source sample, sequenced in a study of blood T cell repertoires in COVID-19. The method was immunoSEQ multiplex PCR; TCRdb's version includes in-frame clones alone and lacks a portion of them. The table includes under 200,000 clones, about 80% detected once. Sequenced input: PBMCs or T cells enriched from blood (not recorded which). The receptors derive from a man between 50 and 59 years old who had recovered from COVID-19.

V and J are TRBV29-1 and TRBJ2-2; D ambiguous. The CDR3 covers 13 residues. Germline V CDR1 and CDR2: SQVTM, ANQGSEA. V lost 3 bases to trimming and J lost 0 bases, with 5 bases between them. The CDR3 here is CSVERANTGELFF. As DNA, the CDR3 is TGCAGCGTTGAGAGAGCGAACACCGGGGAGCTGTTTTTT.

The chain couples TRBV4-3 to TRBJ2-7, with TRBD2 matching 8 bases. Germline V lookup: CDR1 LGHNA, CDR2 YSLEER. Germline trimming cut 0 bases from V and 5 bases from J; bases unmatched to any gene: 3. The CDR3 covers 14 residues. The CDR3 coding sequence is TGCGCCAGCAGCCAAGATCGGGGGGGTAACGAGCAGTACTTC. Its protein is CASSQDRGGNEQYF.

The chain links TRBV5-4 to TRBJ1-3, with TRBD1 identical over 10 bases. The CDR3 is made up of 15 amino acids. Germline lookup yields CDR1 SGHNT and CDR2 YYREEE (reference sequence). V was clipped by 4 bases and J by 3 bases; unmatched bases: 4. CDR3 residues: CASSPGQGFGNTIYF. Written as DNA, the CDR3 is TGTGCCAGCAGCCCGGGACAGGGGTTTGGAAACACCATATATTTT.

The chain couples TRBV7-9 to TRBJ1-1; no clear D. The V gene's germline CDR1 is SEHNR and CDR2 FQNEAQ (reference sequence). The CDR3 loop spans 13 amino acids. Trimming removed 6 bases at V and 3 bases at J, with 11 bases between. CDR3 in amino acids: CASREGWDTEAFF. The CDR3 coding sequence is TGTGCCAGCAGGGAGGGTTGGGACACTGAAGCTTTCTTT.

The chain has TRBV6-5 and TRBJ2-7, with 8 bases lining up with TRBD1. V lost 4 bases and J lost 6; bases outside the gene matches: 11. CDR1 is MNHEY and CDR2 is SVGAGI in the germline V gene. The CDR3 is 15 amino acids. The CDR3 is CASSSDRDRQAEQYF. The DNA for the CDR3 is TGTGCCAGCAGTTCGGACCGGGACAGGCAGGCCGAGCAGTACTTC.

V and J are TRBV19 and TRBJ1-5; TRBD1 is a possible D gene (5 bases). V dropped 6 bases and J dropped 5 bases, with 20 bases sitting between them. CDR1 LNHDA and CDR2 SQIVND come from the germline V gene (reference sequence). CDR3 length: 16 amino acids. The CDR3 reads CASRMGGVFSHQPQHF. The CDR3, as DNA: TGTGCCAGTAGGATGGGGGGGGTCTTTTCCCATCAGCCCCAGCATTTT.

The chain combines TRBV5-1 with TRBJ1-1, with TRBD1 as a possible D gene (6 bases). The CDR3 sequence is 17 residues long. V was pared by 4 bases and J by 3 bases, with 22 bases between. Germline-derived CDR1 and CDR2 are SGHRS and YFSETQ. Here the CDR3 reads CASSQGTHALGDTEAFF. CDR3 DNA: TGCGCCAGCAGCCAAGGGACACATGCCTTGGGGGACACTGAAGCTTTCTTT.

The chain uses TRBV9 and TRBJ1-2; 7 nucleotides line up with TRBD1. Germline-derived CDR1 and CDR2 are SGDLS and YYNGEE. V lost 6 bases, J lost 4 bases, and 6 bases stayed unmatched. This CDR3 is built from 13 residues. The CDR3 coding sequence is TGTGCCAGCACGCCGGGACAGCTCTATGGCTACACCTTC. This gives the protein CASTPGQLYGYTF.

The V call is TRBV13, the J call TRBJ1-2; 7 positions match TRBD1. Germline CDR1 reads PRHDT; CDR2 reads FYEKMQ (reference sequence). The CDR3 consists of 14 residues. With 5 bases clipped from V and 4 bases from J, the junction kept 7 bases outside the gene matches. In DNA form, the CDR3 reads TGTGCCAGCAGCGGGGACAGCAGGTCCTATGGCTACACCTTC. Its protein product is CASSGDSRSYGYTF.

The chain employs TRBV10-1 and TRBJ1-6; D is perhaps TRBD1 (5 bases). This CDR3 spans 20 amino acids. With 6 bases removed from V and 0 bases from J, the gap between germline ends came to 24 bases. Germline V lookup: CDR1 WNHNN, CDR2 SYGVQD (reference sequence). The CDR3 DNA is TGCGCCAGCAGGGTAACCGGGACGGAGGGCTTAAGCTCCTATAATTCACCCCTCCACTTT. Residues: CASRVTGTEGLSSYNSPLHF.

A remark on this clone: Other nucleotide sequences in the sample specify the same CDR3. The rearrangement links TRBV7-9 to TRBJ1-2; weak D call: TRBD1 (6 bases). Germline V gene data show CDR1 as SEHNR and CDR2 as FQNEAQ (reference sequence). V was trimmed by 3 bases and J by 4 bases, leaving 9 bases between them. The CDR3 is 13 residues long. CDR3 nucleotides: TGTGCCAGCAGCTTTCAGGGGAGCTATGGCTACACCTTC. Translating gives CASSFQGSYGYTF.

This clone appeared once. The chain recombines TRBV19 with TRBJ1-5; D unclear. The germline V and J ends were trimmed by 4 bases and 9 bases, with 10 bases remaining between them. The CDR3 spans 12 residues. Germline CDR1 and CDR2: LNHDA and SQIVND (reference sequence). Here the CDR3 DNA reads TGTGCCAGTAGTACTCAATCGGGGCCCCAGCATTTT. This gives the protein CASSTQSGPQHF.

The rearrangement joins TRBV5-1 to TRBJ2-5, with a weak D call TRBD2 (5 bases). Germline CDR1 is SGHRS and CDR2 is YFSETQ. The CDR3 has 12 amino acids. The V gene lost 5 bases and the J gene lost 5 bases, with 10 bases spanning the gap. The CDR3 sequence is CASSELGETQYF. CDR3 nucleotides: TGCGCCAGCAGTGAACTAGGGGAGACCCAGTACTTC.

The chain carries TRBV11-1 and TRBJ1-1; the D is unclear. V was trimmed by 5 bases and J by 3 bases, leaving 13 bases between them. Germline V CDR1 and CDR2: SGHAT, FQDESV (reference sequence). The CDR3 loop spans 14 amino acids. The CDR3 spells CASSPTRHHTEAFF. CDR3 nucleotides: TGTGCCAGCAGCCCTACTAGGCACCACACTGAAGCTTTCTTT.

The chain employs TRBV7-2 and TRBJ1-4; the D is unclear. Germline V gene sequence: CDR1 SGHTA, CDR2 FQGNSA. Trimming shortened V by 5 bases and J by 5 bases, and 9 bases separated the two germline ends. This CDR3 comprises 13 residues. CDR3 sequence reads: CASSRGPNEKLFF. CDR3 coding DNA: TGTGCCAGCAGCCGAGGGCCGAATGAAAAACTGTTTTTT.

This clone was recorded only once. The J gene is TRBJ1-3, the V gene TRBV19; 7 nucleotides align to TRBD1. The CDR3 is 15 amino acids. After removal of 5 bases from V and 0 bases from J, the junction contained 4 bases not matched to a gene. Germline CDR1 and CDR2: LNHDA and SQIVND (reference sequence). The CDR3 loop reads CASSETGTSGNTIYF. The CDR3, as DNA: TGTGCCAGTAGTGAGACAGGGACCTCTGGAAACACCATATATTTT.

The CDR3 DNA is TGTGCCAGCTCGGTCGGGTTAGATCAGCCCCAGCATTTT. Amino acid sequence: CASSVGLDQPQHF. The chain links TRBV18 to TRBJ1-5; D is unclear. V shed 6 bases and J shed 5 bases, with 11 bases lying between them. The germline V gene has CDR1 KGHSH and CDR2 LQKENI. This CDR3 is built from 13 residues.

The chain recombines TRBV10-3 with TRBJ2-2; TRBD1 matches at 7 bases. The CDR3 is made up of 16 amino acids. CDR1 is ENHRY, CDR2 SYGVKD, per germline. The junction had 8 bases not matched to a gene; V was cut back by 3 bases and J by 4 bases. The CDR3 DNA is TGTGCCATCAGTGACCCTAGGGGGCCGGGCACCGGGGAGCTGTTTTTT. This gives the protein CAISDPRGPGTGELFF.

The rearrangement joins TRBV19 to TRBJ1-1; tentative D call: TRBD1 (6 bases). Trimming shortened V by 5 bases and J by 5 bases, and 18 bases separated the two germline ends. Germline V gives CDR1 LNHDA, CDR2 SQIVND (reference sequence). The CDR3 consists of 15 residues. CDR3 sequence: CASSSHRALYTEAFF. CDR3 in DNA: TGTGCCAGTAGTTCCCACAGGGCACTGTATACTGAAGCTTTCTTT.

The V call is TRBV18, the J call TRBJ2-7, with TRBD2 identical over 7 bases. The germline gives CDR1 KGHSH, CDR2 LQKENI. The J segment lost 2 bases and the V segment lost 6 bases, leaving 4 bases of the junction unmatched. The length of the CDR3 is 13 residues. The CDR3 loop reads CASSGGGPYEQYF. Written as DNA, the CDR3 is TGTGCCAGCTCTGGCGGGGGTCCCTACGAGCAGTACTTC.